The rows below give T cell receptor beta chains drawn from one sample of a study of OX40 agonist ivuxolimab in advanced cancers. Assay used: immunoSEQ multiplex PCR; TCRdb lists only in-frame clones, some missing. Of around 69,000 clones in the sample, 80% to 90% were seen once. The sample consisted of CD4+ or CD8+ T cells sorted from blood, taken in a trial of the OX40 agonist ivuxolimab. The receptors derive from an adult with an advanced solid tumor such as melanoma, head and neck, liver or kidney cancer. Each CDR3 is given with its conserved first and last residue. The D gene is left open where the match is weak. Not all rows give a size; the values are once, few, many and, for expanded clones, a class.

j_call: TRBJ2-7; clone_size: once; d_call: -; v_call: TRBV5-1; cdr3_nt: TGCGCCAGCAGCCAACCCCAGGGTTCCAACGAGCAGTACTTC; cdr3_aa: CASSQPQGSNEQYF
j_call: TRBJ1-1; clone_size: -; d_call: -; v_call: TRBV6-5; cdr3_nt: TGTGCCAGCAGTCAAAGGAGTCCAGGAGCTTTCTTT; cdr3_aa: CASSQRSPGAFF
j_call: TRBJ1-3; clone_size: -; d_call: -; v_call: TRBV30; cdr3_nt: TGTGCCTGGATCATTTGGGGGTCTGGAAACACCATATATTTT; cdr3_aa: CAWIIWGSGNTIYF
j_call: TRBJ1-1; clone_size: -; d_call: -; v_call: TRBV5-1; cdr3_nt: TGCGCCAGCACAGGACGCCAGAACACTGAAGCTTTCTTT; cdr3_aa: CASTGRQNTEAFF
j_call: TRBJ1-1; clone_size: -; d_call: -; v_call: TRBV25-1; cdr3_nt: TGTGCCAGCAGTGAATATAGCGGGGATTGGGCTTTCTTT; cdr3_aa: CASSEYSGDWAFF
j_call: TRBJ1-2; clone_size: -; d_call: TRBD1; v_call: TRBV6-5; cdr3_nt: TGTGCCAGCAGTACCGGACAGGGAAAATGGGGCTACACCTTC; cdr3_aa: CASSTGQGKWGYTF
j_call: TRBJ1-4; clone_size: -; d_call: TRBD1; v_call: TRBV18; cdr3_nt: TGTGCCAGCACGAAGGGACAGGGCGGCGGTACTAATGAAAAACTGTTTTTT; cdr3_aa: CASTKGQGGGTNEKLFF
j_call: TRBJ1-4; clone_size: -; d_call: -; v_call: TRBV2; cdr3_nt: TGTGCCAGCAGAGGGGAGGGTAATGAAAAACTGTTTTTT; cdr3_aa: CASRGEGNEKLFF
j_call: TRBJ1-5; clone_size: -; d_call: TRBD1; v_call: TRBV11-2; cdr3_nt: TGTGCCAGCAGCTTGGCTGGACAGGTCAATCAGCCCCAGCATTTT; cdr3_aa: CASSLAGQVNQPQHF
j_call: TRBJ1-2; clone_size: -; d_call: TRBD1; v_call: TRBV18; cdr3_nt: TGTGCCAGCTCACCGGACAGGGGGAACGGCTACACCTTC; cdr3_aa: CASSPDRGNGYTF